This T cell receptor beta chain derives from a study of blood T cells in healthy people across ages. Study-level results: With unsorted PBMCs, a conclusive comparison of naive versus antigen-experienced cells was not possible. Whereas aged donors had fewer naive CD4+ cells, long-lived donors had more of them and higher diversity. The recorded TCR beta diversity per million T cells decreased in a roughly linear manner with age.

A second roughly 7 to 12 cycle PCR used barcoded and J-beta primers. TCRdb reanalysed the 5' RACE reads using MiXCR and keeps one entry per CDR3 protein. The data contain about 780,000 distinct CDR3 sequences, roughly 25% of them singletons. Details on this clonotype: The antigen is not known.

The CDR3 is 16 amino acids. The V gene's germline CDR1 is DFQATT and CDR2 SNEGSKA (reference sequence). V was shortened by 0 bases and J by 2 bases, with 11 bases between the two germline ends. These data also formed part of another study, on T cells of mothers and their children. As reported in that work: All extracted RNA went into cDNA synthesis, about 1.4 ug per 15 ul.

The TCR comes from a boy aged 10-17 years in good health. The sample consisted of blood. The V and J genes are TRBV20-1 and TRBJ2-6, with TRBD1 as a possible D gene (5 bases). In DNA, the CDR3 is TGCAGTGCTAGAGATCAGGGAACACCTGGGGCCAACGTCCTGACTTTC. Its protein product is CSARDQGTPGANVLTF.